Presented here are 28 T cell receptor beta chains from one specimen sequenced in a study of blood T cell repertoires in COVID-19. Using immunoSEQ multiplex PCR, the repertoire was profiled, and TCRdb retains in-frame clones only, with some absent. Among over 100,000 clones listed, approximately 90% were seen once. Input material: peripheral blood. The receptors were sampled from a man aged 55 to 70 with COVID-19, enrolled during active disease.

Here the CDR3 reads CASRETGGTEAFF. CDR3 in DNA: TGTGCCAGCAGGGAGACAGGGGGCACTGAAGCTTTCTTT. This chain connects TRBV27 to TRBJ1-1; 9 bases map to TRBD1. Germline CDR1 reads MNHEY; CDR2 reads SMNVEV (reference sequence). The CDR3 has 13 amino acids. With 6 bases clipped from V and 4 bases from J, the junction kept 3 bases outside the gene matches.

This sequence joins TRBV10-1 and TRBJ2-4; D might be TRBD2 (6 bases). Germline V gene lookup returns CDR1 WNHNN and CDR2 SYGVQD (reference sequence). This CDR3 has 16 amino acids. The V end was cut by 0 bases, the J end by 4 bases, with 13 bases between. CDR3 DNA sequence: TGCGCCAGCAGTGAGTCGACGGCAGGGAGGAAAAACATTCAGTACTTC. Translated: CASSESTAGRKNIQYF.

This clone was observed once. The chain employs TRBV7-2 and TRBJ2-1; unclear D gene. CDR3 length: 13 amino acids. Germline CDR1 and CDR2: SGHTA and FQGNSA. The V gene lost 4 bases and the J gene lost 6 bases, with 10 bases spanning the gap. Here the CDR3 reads CASSSLIANEQFF. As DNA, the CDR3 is TGTGCCAGCAGCTCCCTAATAGCCAATGAGCAGTTCTTC.

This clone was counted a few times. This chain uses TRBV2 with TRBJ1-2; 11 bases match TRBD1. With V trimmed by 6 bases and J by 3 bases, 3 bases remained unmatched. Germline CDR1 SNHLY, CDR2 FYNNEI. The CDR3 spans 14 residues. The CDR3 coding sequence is TGTGCCAGCAGGGACAGGGGGCGCGACTATGGCTACACCTTC. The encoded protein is CASRDRGRDYGYTF.

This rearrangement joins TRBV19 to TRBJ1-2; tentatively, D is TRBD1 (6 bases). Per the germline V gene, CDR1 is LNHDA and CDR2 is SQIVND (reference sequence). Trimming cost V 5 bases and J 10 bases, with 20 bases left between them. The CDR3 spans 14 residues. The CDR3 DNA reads TGTGCCAGTAGTCTCTTTCGGACAGAAGAGGTCTACACCTTC. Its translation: CASSLFRTEEVYTF. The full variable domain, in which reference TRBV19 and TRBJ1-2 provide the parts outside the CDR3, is DGGITQSPKYLFRKEGQNVTLSCEQNLNHDAMYWYRQDPGQGLRLIYYSQIVNDFQKGDIAEGYSVSREKKESFPLTVTSAQKNPTAFYLCASSLFRTEEVYTFGSGTRLTVV.

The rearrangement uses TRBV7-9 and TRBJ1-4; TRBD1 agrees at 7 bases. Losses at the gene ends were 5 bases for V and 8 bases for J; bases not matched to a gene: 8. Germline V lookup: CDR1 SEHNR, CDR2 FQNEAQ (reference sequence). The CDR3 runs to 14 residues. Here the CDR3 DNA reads TGTGCCAGCAGCCCTTCCCAGGGGGAGGAAAAACTGTTTTTT. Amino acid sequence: CASSPSQGEEKLFF. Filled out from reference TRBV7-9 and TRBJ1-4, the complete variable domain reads DTGVSQNPRHKITKRGQNVTFRCDPISEHNRLYWYRQTLGQGPEFLTYFQNEAQLEKSRLLSDRFSAERPKGSFSTLEIQRTEQGDSAMYLCASSPSQGEEKLFFGSGTQLSVL.

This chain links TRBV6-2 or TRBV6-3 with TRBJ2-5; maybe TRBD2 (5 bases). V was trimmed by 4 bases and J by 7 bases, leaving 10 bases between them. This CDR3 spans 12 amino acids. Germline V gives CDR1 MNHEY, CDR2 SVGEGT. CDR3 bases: TGTGCCAGCAGTTTGGTTGAGGGGACCCAGTACTTC. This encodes CASSLVEGTQYF.

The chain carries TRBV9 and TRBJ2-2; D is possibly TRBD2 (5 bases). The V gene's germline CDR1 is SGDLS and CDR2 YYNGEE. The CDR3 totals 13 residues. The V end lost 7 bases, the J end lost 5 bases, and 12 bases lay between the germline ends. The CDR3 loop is CASELGGTGELFF. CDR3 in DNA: TGTGCCAGCGAACTGGGCGGGACCGGGGAGCTGTTTTTT.

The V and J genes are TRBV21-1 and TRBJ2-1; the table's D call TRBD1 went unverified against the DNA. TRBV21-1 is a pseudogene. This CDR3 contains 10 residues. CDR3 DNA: TGTGCCAGGCAGGGGTACGAGCAGTTCTTC. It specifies CARQGYEQFF.

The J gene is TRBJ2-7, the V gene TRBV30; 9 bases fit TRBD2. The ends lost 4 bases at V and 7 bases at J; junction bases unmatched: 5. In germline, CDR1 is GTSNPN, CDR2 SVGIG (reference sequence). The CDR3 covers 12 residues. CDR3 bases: TGTGCCTGGAATGCGGGGGGGAAGGAGCAGTACTTC. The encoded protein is CAWNAGGKEQYF.

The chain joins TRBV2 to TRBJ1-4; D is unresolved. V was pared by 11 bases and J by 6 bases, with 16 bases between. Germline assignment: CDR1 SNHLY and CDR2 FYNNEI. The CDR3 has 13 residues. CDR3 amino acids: CAASLQLYEKLFF. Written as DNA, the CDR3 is TGTGCCGCCAGCCTACAGCTATATGAAAAACTGTTTTTT. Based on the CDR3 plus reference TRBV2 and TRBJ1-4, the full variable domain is EPEVTQTPSHQVTQMGQEVILRCVPISNHLYFYWYRQILGQKVEFLVSFYNNEISEKSEIFDDQFSVERPDGSNFTLKIRSTKLEDSAMYFCAASLQLYEKLFFGSGTQLSVL.

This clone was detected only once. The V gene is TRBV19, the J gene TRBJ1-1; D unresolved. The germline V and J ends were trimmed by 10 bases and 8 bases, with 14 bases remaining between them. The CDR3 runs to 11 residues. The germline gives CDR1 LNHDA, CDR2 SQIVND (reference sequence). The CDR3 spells CATSRHREAFF. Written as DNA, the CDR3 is TGTGCCACCTCCCGACACAGAGAAGCTTTCTTT.

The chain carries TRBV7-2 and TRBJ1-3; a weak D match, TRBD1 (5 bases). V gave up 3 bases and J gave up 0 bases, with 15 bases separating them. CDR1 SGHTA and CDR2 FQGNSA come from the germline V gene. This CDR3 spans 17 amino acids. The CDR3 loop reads CASSFIRQLGSGNTIYF. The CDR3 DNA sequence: TGTGCCAGCAGCTTCATCAGACAGCTAGGCTCTGGAAACACCATATATTTT.

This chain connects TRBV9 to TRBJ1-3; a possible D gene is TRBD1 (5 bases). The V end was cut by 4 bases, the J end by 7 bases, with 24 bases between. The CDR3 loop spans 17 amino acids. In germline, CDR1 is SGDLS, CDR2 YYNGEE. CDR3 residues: CASSPQSEYGGLNTIYF. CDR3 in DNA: TGTGCCAGCAGCCCCCAATCAGAGTACGGGGGATTGAACACCATATATTTT.

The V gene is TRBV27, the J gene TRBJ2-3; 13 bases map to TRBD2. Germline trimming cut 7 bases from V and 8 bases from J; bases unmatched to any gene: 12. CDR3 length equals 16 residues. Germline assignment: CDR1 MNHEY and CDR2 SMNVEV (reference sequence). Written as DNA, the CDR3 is TGTGCCAGCACCGAAACTAGCGGGGGGGCCCTCGGTACGCAGTATTTT. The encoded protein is CASTETSGGALGTQYF.

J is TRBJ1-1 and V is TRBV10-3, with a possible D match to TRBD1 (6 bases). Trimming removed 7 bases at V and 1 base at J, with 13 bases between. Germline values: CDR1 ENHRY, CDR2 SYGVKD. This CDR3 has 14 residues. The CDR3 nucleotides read TGTGCCATCAACAGGGACGGAGGGAACACTGAAGCTTTCTTT. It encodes CAINRDGGNTEAFF.

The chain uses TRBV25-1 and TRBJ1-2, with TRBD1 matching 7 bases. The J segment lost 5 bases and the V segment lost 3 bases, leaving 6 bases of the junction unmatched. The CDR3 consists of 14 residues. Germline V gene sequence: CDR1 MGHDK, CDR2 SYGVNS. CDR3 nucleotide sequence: TGTGCCAGCAGTGACTCATTCAGGGGGTATGGCTACACCTTC. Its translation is CASSDSFRGYGYTF.

The CDR3 protein is CASSPTNTGELFF. For the CDR3, the DNA is TGTGCCAGCAGCCCGACAAACACCGGGGAGCTGTTTTTT. The chain recombines TRBV7-9 with TRBJ2-2; the D is unclear. Germline V gives CDR1 SEHNR, CDR2 FQNEAQ (reference sequence). The CDR3 length is 13 residues. Trimming removed 5 bases from V and 2 bases from J, with 6 bases in between.

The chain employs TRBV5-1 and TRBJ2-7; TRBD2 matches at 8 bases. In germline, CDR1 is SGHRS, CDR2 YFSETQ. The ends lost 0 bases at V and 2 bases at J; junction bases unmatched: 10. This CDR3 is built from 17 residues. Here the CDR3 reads CASSLEDSGGRTYEQYF. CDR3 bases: TGCGCCAGCAGCTTGGAAGACAGCGGGGGCCGTACCTACGAGCAGTACTTC.

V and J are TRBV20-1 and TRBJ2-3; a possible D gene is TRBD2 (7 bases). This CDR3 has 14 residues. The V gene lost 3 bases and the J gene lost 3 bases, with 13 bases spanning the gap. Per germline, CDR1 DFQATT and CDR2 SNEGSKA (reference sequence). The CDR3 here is CSASEGGITDTQYF. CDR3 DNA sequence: TGCAGTGCTAGTGAGGGGGGGATTACAGATACGCAGTATTTT.

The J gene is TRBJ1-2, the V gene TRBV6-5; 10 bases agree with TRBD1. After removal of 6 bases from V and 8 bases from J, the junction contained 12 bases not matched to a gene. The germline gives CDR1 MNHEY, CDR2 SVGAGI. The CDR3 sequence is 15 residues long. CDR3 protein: CASRLDRGQRRGYTF. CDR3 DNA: TGTGCCAGCAGACTCGACAGGGGGCAAAGGAGGGGCTACACCTTC.

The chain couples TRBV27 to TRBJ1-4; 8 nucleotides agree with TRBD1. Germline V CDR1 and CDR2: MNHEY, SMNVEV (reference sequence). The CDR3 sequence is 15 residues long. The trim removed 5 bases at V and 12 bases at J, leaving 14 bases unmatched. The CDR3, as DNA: TGTGCCAGCAGTCCCCTTCAGGGGGCGAGGCGGGAACTGTTTTTT. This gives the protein CASSPLQGARRELFF.

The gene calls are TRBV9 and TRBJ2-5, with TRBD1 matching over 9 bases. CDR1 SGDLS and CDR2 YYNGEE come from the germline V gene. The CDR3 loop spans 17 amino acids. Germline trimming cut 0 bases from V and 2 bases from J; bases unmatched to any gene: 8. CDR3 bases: TGTGCCAGCAGCGTAGATAGTACAGGGGGCCTTCAAGAGACCCAGTACTTC. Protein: CASSVDSTGGLQETQYF.

The CDR3 here is CASRLGTNLQETQYF. DNA of the CDR3: TGTGCCAGCAGACTGGGGACAAACTTACAAGAGACCCAGTACTTC. V and J are TRBV2 and TRBJ2-5; D may be TRBD1 (6 bases). The V end was cut by 6 bases, the J end by 2 bases, with 16 bases between. Per germline, CDR1 SNHLY and CDR2 FYNNEI. CDR3 size: 15 residues.

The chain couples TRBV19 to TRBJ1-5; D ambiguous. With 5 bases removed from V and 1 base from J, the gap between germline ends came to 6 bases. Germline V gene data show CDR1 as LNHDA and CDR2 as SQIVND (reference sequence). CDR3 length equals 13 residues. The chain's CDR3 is CASSFQSNQPQHF. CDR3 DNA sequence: TGTGCCAGTAGTTTTCAGAGCAATCAGCCCCAGCATTTT.

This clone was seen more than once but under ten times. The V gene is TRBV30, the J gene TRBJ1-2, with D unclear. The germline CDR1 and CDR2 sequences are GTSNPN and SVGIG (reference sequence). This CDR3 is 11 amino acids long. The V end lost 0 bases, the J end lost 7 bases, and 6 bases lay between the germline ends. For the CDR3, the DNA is TGTGCCTGGAGTGTACCAGGTGGCTACACCTTC. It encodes CAWSVPGGYTF.

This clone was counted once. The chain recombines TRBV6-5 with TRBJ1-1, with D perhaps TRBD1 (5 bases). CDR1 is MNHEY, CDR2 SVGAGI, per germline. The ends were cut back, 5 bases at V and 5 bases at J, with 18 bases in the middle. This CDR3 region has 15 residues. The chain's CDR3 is CASSHGTLEGTEAFF. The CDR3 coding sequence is TGTGCCAGCAGTCACGGGACTCTTGAGGGTACTGAAGCTTTCTTT.

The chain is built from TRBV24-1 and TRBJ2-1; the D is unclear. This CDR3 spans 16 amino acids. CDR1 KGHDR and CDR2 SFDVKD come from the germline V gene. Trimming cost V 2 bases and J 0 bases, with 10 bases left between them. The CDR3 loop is CATSDSSLSSYNEQFF. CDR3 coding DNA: TGTGCCACCAGTGATTCAAGCCTAAGCTCCTACAATGAGCAGTTCTTC.